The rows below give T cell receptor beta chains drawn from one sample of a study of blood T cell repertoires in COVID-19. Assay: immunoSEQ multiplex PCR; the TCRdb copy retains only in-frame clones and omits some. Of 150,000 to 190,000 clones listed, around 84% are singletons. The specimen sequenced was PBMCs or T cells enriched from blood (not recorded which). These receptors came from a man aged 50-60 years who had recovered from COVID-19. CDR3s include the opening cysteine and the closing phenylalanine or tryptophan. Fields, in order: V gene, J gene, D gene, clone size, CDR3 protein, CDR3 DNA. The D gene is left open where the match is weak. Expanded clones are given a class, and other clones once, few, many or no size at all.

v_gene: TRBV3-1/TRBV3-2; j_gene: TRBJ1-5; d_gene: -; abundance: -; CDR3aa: CASSQDGRGWNQPQHF; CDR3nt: TGTGCCAGCAGCCAAGATGGGAGGGGGTGGAATCAGCCCCAGCATTTT
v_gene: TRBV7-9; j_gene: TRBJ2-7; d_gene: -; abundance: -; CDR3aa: CASSLVLHEQYF; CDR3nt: TGTGCCAGCAGCTTAGTTCTCCACGAGCAGTACTTC
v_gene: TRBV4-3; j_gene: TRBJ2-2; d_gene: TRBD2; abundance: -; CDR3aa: CASSHSGGGAGELFF; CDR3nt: TGCGCCAGCAGCCACAGCGGGGGGGGGGCCGGGGAGCTGTTTTTT
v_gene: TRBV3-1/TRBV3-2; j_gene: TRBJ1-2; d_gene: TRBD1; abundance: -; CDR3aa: CASSRQGANYGYTF; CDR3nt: TGTGCCAGCAGCCGACAGGGGGCGAACTATGGCTACACCTTC
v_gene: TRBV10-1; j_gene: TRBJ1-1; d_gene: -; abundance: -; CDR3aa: CASSGNRVMNTEAFF; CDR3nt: TGCGCCAGCAGTGGTAACAGGGTAATGAACACTGAAGCTTTCTTT
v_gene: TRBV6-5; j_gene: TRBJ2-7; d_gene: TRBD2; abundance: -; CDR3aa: CASSYRRTSGYEQYF; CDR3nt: TGTGCCAGCAGTTACCGAAGGACTAGCGGCTACGAGCAGTACTTC
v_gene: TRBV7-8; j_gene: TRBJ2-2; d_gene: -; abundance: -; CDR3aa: CASSLSSGELFF; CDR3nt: TGTGCCAGCAGCCTTAGCTCCGGGGAGCTGTTTTTT
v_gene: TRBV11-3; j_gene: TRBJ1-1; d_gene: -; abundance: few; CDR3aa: CASRQQGTNTEAFF; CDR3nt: TGTGCCAGCAGGCAACAGGGAACGAACACTGAAGCTTTCTTT
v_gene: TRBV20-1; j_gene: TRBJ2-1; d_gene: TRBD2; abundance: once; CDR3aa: CSASRTSGGAGYGNEQFF; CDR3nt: TGCAGTGCTAGTAGAACTAGCGGGGGGGCCGGGTATGGCAATGAGCAGTTCTTC
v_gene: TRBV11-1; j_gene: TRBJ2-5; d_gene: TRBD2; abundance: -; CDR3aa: CASSYGLAGAQETQYF; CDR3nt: TGTGCCAGCAGCTACGGACTAGCGGGGGCACAAGAGACCCAGTACTTC
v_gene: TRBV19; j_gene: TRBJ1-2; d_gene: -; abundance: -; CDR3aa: CASSIPQKLYGYTF; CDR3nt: TGTGCCAGTAGTATTCCACAGAAACTCTATGGCTACACCTTC
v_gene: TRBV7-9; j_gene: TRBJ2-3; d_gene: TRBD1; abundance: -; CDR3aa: CASSPFRTGYTDTQYF; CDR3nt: TGTGCCAGCAGCCCCTTCCGGACAGGATACACAGATACGCAGTATTTT
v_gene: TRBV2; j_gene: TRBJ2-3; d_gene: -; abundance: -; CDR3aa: CASKFRDREADTQYF; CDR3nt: TGTGCCAGCAAGTTCCGTGACAGGGAGGCAGATACGCAGTATTTT
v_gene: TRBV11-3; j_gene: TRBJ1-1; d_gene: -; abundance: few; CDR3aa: CASSLGGLAFF; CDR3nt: TGTGCCAGCAGCTTAGGGGGGCTTGCTTTCTTT
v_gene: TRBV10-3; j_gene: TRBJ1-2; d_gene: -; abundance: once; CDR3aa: CAISEGGTNYGYTF; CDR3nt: TGTGCCATCAGTGAAGGAGGGACTAACTATGGCTACACCTTC
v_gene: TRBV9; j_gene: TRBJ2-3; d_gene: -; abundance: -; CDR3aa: CASSVAGSRSTDTQYF; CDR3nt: TGTGCCAGCAGCGTAGCGGGTAGCAGAAGCACAGATACGCAGTATTTT
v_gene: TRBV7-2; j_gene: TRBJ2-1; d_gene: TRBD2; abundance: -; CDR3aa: CASSSGLAATEQFF; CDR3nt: TGTGCCAGCAGCTCGGGACTAGCGGCGACTGAGCAGTTCTTC
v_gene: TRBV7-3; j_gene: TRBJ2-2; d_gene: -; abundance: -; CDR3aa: CASSFKGARTGELFF; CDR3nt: TGTGCCAGCAGCTTTAAAGGGGCCCGAACCGGGGAGCTGTTTTTT
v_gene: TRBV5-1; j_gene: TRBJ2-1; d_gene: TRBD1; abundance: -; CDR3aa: CASSEPGQGYEQFF; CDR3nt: TGCGCCAGCAGCGAACCGGGACAGGGTTATGAGCAGTTCTTC
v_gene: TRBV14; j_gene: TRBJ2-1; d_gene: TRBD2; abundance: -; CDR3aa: CASSRTGTSGGASEQFF; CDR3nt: TGTGCCAGCAGCCGAACCGGGACTAGCGGGGGGGCAAGTGAGCAGTTCTTC
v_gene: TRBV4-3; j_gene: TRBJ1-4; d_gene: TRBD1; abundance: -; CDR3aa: CASSQGQGEIEKLFF; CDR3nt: TGCGCCAGCAGCCAAGGACAGGGGGAAATTGAAAAACTGTTTTTT
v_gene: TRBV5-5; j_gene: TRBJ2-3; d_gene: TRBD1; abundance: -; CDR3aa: CASSFGGTGKNTQYF; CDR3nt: TGTGCCAGCAGCTTCGGGGGGACAGGGAAGAATACGCAGTATTTT
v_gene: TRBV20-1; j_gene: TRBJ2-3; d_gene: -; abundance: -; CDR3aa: CSAPNGDTQYF; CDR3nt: TGCAGTGCTCCAAACGGAGATACGCAGTATTTT
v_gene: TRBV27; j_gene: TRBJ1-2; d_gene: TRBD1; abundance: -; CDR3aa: CASSLLGQGEGGYTF; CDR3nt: TGTGCCAGCAGTTTATTGGGACAGGGGGAGGGTGGCTACACCTTC
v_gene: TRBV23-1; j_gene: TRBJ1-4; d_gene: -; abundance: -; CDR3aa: CASSQRTTNEKLFF; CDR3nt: TGCGCCAGCAGTCAGCGCACAACTAATGAAAAACTGTTTTTT
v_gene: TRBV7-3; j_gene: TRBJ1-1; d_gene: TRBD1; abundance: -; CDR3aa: CASSLQGANTEAFF; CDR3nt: TGTGCCAGCAGTTTACAGGGGGCCAACACTGAAGCTTTCTTT